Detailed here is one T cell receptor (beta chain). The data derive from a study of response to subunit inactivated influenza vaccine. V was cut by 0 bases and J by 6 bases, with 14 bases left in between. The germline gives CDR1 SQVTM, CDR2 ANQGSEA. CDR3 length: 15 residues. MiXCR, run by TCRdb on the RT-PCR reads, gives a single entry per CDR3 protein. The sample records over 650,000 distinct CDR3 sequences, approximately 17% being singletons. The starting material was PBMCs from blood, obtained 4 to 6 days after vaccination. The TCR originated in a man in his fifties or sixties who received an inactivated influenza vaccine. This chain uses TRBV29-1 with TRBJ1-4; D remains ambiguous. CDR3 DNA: TGCAGCGTTGAAGATCTACGGGCTAACCATGAAAAACTGTTTTTT. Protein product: CSVEDLRANHEKLFF.